Following are 18 T cell receptor beta chains from one sample sequenced in a study of PD-L1 blockade in urothelial cancer. Clones were read by immunoSEQ multiplex PCR, and TCRdb kept only the in-frame ones, dropping some. The sample records around 100,000 clones, around 93% being singletons. The time point here: peripheral blood 6 weeks after treatment start. The material was PBMCs, obtained around atezolizumab (anti-PD-L1) treatment. The receptors were gathered from a man aged 55 to 69 with urothelial cancer.

The chain couples TRBV5-4 to TRBJ2-2; 8 bases are a match to TRBD2. The CDR3 covers 16 residues. Germline assignment: CDR1 SGHNT and CDR2 YYREEE (reference sequence). With V trimmed by 0 bases and J by 1 base, 2 bases remained unmatched. The CDR3 loop reads CASSLVTSGNTGELFF. CDR3 bases: TGTGCCAGCAGCTTGGTTACTAGCGGGAACACCGGGGAGCTGTTTTTT.

This chain joins TRBV28 and TRBJ2-3; 8 bases agree with TRBD2. With 8 bases clipped from V and 6 bases from J, the junction kept 7 bases outside the gene matches. Germline lookup yields CDR1 MDHEN and CDR2 SYDVKM. CDR3 length equals 13 residues. The CDR3 DNA sequence: TGTGCCAGCGCGGGGGGAGGGCGGGATACGCAGTATTTT. Encoded protein: CASAGGGRDTQYF.

The chain is built from TRBV4-3 and TRBJ2-2; D is unresolved. The germline CDR1 and CDR2 sequences are LGHNA and YSLEER. The ends were cut back, 0 bases at V and 4 bases at J, with 21 bases in the middle. The CDR3 extends over 19 amino acids. For the CDR3, the DNA is TGCGCCAGCAGCCAAGATCCCCCCCTGAGGAACCCCAGCACCGGGGAGCTGTTTTTT. Amino acids: CASSQDPPLRNPSTGELFF.

The V and J genes are TRBV7-2 and TRBJ2-7, with TRBD2 matching over 8 bases. With 1 base clipped from V and 3 bases from J, the junction kept 5 bases outside the gene matches. Per the germline V gene, CDR1 is SGHTA and CDR2 is FQGNSA. This CDR3 is built from 15 residues. The CDR3 DNA sequence: TGTGCCAGCAGCTTAGTCGCGGGAGGTGGCTACGAGCAGTACTTC. Protein sequence: CASSLVAGGGYEQYF.

A single count supports this clone. The J gene is TRBJ1-5, the V gene TRBV4-1; no definite D call. CDR3 size: 16 residues. Germline V gene sequence: CDR1 MGHRA, CDR2 YSYEKL. Trimming removed 0 bases at V and 2 bases at J, with 11 bases between. The CDR3, as DNA: TGCGCCAGCAGCCAAGAACCTCCGGTCGGCAATCAGCCCCAGCATTTT. Its protein product is CASSQEPPVGNQPQHF.

The chain couples TRBV18 to TRBJ2-3; D is perhaps TRBD1 (7 bases). The CDR3 is 16 residues long. The V end lost 1 base, the J end lost 3 bases, and 14 bases lay between the germline ends. Per germline, CDR1 KGHSH and CDR2 LQKENI. The CDR3 sequence is CASSPQGARGTDTQYF. In DNA, the CDR3 is TGTGCCAGCTCACCACAGGGGGCGCGGGGAACAGATACGCAGTATTTT. The entire variable domain, with the rest obtained from reference TRBV18 and TRBJ2-3, is as follows: NAGVMQNPRHLVRRRGQEARLRCSPMKGHSHVYWYRQLPEEGLKFMVYLQKENIIDESGMPKERFSAEFPKEGPSILRIQQVVRGDSAAYFCASSPQGARGTDTQYFGPGTRLTVL.

This chain connects TRBV6-6 to TRBJ1-1, with TRBD1 identical over 7 bases. V was clipped by 5 bases and J by 5 bases; unmatched bases: 8. The CDR3 runs to 14 residues. Germline-derived CDR1 and CDR2 are MNHNY and SVGAGI (reference sequence). The CDR3 here is CASSAPGGGTEAFF. CDR3 sequence (DNA): TGTGCCAGCAGTGCGCCAGGGGGTGGTACTGAAGCTTTCTTT.

The sample holds one count of this clone. CDR3 region: CASSQDNIGGATIYF. The DNA for the CDR3 is TGCGCCAGCAGCCAAGATAATATTGGGGGCGCAACCATATATTTT. The chain has TRBV4-3 and TRBJ1-3; TRBD1 might be the D (6 bases). The CDR3 is 15 residues long. Germline assignment: CDR1 LGHNA and CDR2 YSLEER. Trimming left V 0 bases short and J 10 bases short, with 16 bases between.

V usage is TRBV6-4 and J usage is TRBJ2-1; TRBD2 agrees at 14 bases. The trim removed 6 bases at V and 8 bases at J, leaving 12 bases unmatched. This CDR3 contains 17 residues. Germline V gene data show CDR1 as MRHNA and CDR2 as SNTAGT. Here the CDR3 reads CASRGAGTSGSSDEQFF. CDR3 DNA: TGTGCCAGCAGAGGGGCCGGGACTAGCGGGAGTTCGGATGAGCAGTTCTTC.

The genes are TRBV7-2 and TRBJ2-3; no reliable D call. The germline gives CDR1 SGHTA, CDR2 FQGNSA. Trimming took off 4 bases at V and 1 base at J, with 15 bases between the two ends. CDR3 length: 16 amino acids. The CDR3 loop reads CASSSRRGSGTDTQYF. CDR3 in DNA: TGTGCCAGCAGCTCCCGGAGAGGTTCGGGCACAGATACGCAGTATTTT.

The chain links TRBV5-4 to TRBJ2-6, with no clear D. This CDR3 spans 13 amino acids. The germline CDR1 and CDR2 sequences are SGHNT and YYREEE (reference sequence). The V end was cut by 4 bases, the J end by 0 bases, with 2 bases between. The CDR3 DNA reads TGTGCCAGCAGCCTCTCTGGGGCCAACGTCCTGACTTTC. Translated, it gives CASSLSGANVLTF.

The chain joins TRBV5-1 to TRBJ2-3; 12 bases agree with TRBD2. The J segment lost 6 bases and the V segment lost 3 bases, leaving 5 bases of the junction unmatched. The CDR3 contains 15 residues. CDR1 and CDR2 from the germline V gene are SGHRS and YFSETQ. CDR3 nucleotide sequence: TGCGCCAGCAGCTCTAGCGGGGGGGCAGCTGATACGCAGTATTTT. It specifies CASSSSGGAADTQYF.

This chain links TRBV19 with TRBJ2-7, with D possibly matching TRBD1 (5 bases). The V gene lost 4 bases and the J gene lost 1 base, with 14 bases spanning the gap. The length of the CDR3 is 15 residues. Germline CDR1 is LNHDA and CDR2 is SQIVND (reference sequence). CDR3 sequence (DNA): TGTGCCAGTAGTAGAGACAGCCTCGGGTCCTACGAGCAGTACTTC. Its protein product is CASSRDSLGSYEQYF.

This chain joins TRBV6-6 and TRBJ2-5; TRBD2 aligns across 12 bases. The V gene end was trimmed by 7 bases and the J gene end by 7 bases; junction bases not matched to a gene: 13. This CDR3 spans 16 amino acids. Per germline, CDR1 MNHNY and CDR2 SVGAGI (reference sequence). The CDR3 bases are TGTGCCAGCACGGGGCTAGCGGGGGGGAGCGGCGGGACCCAGTACTTC. Its translation is CASTGLAGGSGGTQYF.

Concerning this clone itself: Other DNA sequences within the sample encode an identical CDR3. The V call is TRBV9, the J call TRBJ2-2; no reliable D call. Looked up from germline, CDR1 is SGDLS and CDR2 is YYNGEE. Between the trimmed V and J ends, which lost 0 bases and 2 bases, there was a span of 8 bases. There are 15 residues in the CDR3. CDR3 bases: TGTGCCAGCAGCGTAGGAGGCGGAAACACCGGGGAGCTGTTTTTT. Residues: CASSVGGGNTGELFF.

The rearrangement links TRBV18 to TRBJ2-6; D ambiguous. CDR1 is KGHSH and CDR2 is LQKENI in the germline V gene. Trimming removed 3 bases from V and 1 base from J, with 16 bases in between. The CDR3 contains 18 residues. CDR3 in DNA: TGTGCCAGCTCACCGACACAATTCGGATTTTCTGGGGCCAACGTCCTGACTTTC. It specifies CASSPTQFGFSGANVLTF.

This chain links TRBV29-1 with TRBJ2-6, with 7 bases lining up with TRBD1. Per germline, CDR1 SQVTM and CDR2 ANQGSEA. The CDR3 runs to 17 residues. The V and J ends lost 5 bases and 2 bases, in that order; junction bases with no gene match: 12. This chain's CDR3 is CSVNTGDQNAGANVLTF. Here the CDR3 DNA reads TGCAGCGTTAACACAGGGGATCAGAACGCTGGGGCCAACGTCCTGACTTTC.

The rearrangement links TRBV7-2 to TRBJ2-5; 7 bases are a match to TRBD2. CDR3 size: 18 residues. Germline V gene data show CDR1 as SGHTA and CDR2 as FQGNSA. Trimming took 5 bases from V and 4 from J; bases not matched to a gene: 19. The CDR3, as DNA: TGTGCCAGCAGCCTGATGCCGATGACGGGGGGAAATCCAGAGACCCAGTACTTC. Translation: CASSLMPMTGGNPETQYF.